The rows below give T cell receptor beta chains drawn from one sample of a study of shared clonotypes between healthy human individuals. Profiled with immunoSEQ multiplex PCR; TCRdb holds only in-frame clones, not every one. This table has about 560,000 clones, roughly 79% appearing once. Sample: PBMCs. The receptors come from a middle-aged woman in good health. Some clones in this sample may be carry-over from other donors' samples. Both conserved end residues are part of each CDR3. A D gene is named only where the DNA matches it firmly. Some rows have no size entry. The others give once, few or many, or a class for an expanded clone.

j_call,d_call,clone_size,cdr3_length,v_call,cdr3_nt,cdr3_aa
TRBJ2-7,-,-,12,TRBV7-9,TGTGCCAGCAGCTTTGGGGCTTACGAGCAGTACTTC,CASSFGAYEQYF
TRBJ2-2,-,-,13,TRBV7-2,TGTGCCAGCAGCTCGGCTTCCGGCGGGGAGCTGTTTTTT,CASSSASGGELFF
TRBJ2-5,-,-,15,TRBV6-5,TGTGCCAGCAGTCCCCGATCGCTAAGAAGCGGGACCCAGTACTTC,CASSPRSLRSGTQYF
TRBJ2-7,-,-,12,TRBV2,TGTGCCAGCAGCTTACTAGAATACGAGCAGTACTTC,CASSLLEYEQYF
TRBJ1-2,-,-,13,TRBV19,TGTGCCAGTAGTATTGACAAGACCTATGGCTACACCTTC,CASSIDKTYGYTF
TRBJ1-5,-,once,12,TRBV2,TGTGCCAGCAGGAGTGAATATCAGCCCCAGCATTTT,CASRSEYQPQHF
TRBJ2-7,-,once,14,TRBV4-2,TGTGCCAGCAGCCAAGAAGGAGGGGTGCGCGAGCAGTACTTC,CASSQEGGVREQYF
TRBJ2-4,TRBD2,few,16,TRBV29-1,TGCAGCGCCGGACTAGCGGGAGAGTTAGCCAAAAACATTCAGTACTTC,CSAGLAGELAKNIQYF
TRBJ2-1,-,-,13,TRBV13,TGTGCCAGCGGTAACGGATATACCAATGAGCAGTTCTTC,CASGNGYTNEQFF
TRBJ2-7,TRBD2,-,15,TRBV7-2,TGTGCCAGCAGCTTGATACTAGCGGGAGCTCGTGAGCAGTACTTC,CASSLILAGAREQYF
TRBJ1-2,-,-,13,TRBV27,TGTGCCAGCAGTTTAAGGAGTAACTATGGCTACACCTTC,CASSLRSNYGYTF
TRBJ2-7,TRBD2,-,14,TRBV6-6,TGTGCCAGCAGTTCACGACTAGCTTCCTACGAGCAGTACTTC,CASSSRLASYEQYF
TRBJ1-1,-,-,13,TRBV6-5,TGTGCCAGCAGTCCAGTCAGGGACACTGAAGCTTTCTTT,CASSPVRDTEAFF
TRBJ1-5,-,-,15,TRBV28,TGTGCCAGCAGTCCCCCAGGGGCGGGGAATCAGCCCCAGCATTTT,CASSPPGAGNQPQHF
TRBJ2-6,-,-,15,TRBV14,TGTGCCAGCAGCCAAGGGATTTCTGGGGCCAACGTCCTGACTTTC,CASSQGISGANVLTF
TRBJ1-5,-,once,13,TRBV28,TGTGCCAGCAGTTTATGGGCTAATCAGCCCCAGCATTTT,CASSLWANQPQHF
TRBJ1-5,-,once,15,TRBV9,TGTGCCAGCAGCCCCAATGAGGGGGGCAATCAGCCCCAGCATTTT,CASSPNEGGNQPQHF
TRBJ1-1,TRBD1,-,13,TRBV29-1,TGCAGCGCAGGGACAGGGGGCCACACTGAAGCTTTCTTT,CSAGTGGHTEAFF
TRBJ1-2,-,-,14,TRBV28,TGTGCCATCTCCGGGGCAGCTGGAAGTTATGGCTACACCTTC,CAISGAAGSYGYTF
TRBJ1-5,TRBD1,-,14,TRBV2,TGTGCCAGCAGGGGGACAGCACTCAATCAGCCCCAGCATTTT,CASRGTALNQPQHF
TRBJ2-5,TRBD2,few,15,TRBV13,TGTGCCAGCAGCTTAGGCGGGAGGGCCTTGGAGACCCAGTACTTC,CASSLGGRALETQYF
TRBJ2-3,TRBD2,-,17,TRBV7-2,TGTGCCAGCAGCCTAAGGGCCAAGCGGGGATACACAGATACGCAGTATTTT,CASSLRAKRGYTDTQYF
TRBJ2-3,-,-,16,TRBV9,TGTGCCAGCAGCGTAGGAGGGACTCGAAGCACAGATACGCAGTATTTT,CASSVGGTRSTDTQYF
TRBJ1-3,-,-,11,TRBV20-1,TGCAGTGCTAGAGATCTAAACACCATATATTTT,CSARDLNTIYF
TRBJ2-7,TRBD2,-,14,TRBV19,TGTGCCAGTAGTATGGCTAGCGGCTCCTACGAGCAGTACTTC,CASSMASGSYEQYF
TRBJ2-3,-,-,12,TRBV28,TGTGCCAGCAGTATTAGCACAGATACGCAGTATTTT,CASSISTDTQYF
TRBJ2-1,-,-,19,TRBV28,TGTGCCAGCAGTTTGGCTGCTAGTGGGCGGGAAAACTCCTACAATGAGCAGTTCTTC,CASSLAASGRENSYNEQFF
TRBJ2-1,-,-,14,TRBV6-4,TGTGCCAGCAGTCCCGGGGGTAGCTGGGATGAGCAGTTCTTC,CASSPGGSWDEQFF
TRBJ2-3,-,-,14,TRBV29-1,TGCAGCGTTGAATTGACTAGTGGGACAGATACGCAGTATTTT,CSVELTSGTDTQYF
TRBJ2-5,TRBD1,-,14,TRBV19,TGTGCCAGTAGTATAACAGGGGGGACCGAGACCCAGTACTTC,CASSITGGTETQYF
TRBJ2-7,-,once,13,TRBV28,TGTGCCAGCAGAAACTTTGGGGACTACGAGCAGTACTTC,CASRNFGDYEQYF
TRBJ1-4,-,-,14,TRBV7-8,TGTGCCAGCAGCTTAGACATGACCGATGAAAAACTGTTTTTT,CASSLDMTDEKLFF
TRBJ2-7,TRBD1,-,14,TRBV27,TGTGCCAGCAGTTCGGGGGACAGGGTCTACGAGCAGTACTTC,CASSSGDRVYEQYF
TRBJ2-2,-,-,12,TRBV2,TGTGCCAGCAGTGCAGGTTCCGGGGAGCTGTTTTTT,CASSAGSGELFF
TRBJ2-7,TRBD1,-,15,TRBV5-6,TGTGCCAGCAGCTGGGGGTCCGGGACAGGGTCGCTGCAGTACTTC,CASSWGSGTGSLQYF
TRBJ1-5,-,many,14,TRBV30,TGTGCCTGGAGTGTACCGGGGGGCCTTCTGGCCCAGCATTTT,CAWSVPGGLLAQHF
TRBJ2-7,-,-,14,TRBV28,TGTGCCAGCAGTTTTGACATGGGTTCCTTCGAGCAGTACTTC,CASSFDMGSFEQYF
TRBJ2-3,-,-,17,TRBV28,TGTGCCAGCAGTTTTGAGTTGGCATCGACTAGCACAGATACGCAGTATTTT,CASSFELASTSTDTQYF
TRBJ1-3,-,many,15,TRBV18,TGTGCCAGCTCACCGTCGCCACAGATAGAAAACACCATATATTTT,CASSPSPQIENTIYF
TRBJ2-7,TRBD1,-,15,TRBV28,TGTGCCAGCAGTTCCAGGGACAGGGTTTGGTACGAGCAGTACTTC,CASSSRDRVWYEQYF
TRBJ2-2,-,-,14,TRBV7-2,TGTGCCAGCAGCTTAGGGGGGCGCACCGGGGAGCTGTTTTTT,CASSLGGRTGELFF
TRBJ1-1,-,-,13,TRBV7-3,TGTGCCAGCAGCTTAGTCAAAGACACTGAAGCTTTCTTT,CASSLVKDTEAFF
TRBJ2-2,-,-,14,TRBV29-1,TGCAGCGTTGAGGATGAAGGACAAACCGGGGAGCTGTTTTTT,CSVEDEGQTGELFF
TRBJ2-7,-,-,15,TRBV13,TGTGCCAGCAGCTACTATAGGCGGGGAGGGGGTGAGCAGTACTTC,CASSYYRRGGGEQYF
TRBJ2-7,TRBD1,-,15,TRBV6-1,TGTGCCAGCAGTGAATTGGGACAGGGGTCCGCCGAGCAGTACTTC,CASSELGQGSAEQYF
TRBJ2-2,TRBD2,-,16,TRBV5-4,TGTGCCAGCAGTAAGACTAGCGGGACTGATACCGGGGAGCTGTTTTTT,CASSKTSGTDTGELFF
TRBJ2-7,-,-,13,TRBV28,TGTGCCAGCAGTTTAGAGCGGTTGCACGAGCAGTACTTC,CASSLERLHEQYF
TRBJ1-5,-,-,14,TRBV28,TGTGCCATTGCCCCCTTCGGTCTAAATCAGCCCCAGCATTTT,CAIAPFGLNQPQHF
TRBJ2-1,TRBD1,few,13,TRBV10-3,TGTGCCATCAGCAAGGACAGGGGAAATGAGCAGTTCTTC,CAISKDRGNEQFF
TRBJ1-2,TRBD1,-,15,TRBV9,TGTGCCAGCAGCCAGACGGCCGGGACAGGGGCCGGCTACACCTTC,CASSQTAGTGAGYTF
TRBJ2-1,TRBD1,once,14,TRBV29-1,TGCAGCGTCTTAAGGGACAGTACCTACAATGAGCAGTTCTTC,CSVLRDSTYNEQFF
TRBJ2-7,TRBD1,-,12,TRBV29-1,TGCAGCGTTGCATTTCAGGGGGCAGTGCAGTACTTC,CSVAFQGAVQYF
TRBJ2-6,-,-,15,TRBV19,TGTGCCAGTAGTATAGGGGAACTAGGGGCCAACGTCCTGACTTTC,CASSIGELGANVLTF
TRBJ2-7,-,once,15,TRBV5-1,TGCGCCAGCAGCTTGGTGGGTAGCGACGGCTACGAGCAGTACTTC,CASSLVGSDGYEQYF
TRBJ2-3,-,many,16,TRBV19,TGTGCCAGTAGTCCATTGACAGACTCTAGCACAGATACGCAGTATTTT,CASSPLTDSSTDTQYF